The sequence of this T cell receptor beta chain was determined in a study of blood T cells in healthy people across ages. For the second PCR, which ran for roughly 6 to 11 cycles, a sample-barcoded 5' primer and a J-beta primer mix were used. A single record per CDR3 protein comes from TCRdb applying MiXCR to the 5' RACE reads. The sample records about 570,000 distinct CDR3 sequences, roughly 28% being singletons. Regarding the study as a whole: Naive T cell percentage and TCR beta diversity correlated strongly. Compared with aged donors, long-lived donors showed fewer expanded clones, suggesting selection.

Trimming cost V 1 base and J 4 bases, with 11 bases left between them. The CDR3 has 15 amino acids. Of note for this clonotype: The target antigen is unknown.

The V gene is TRBV12-3 or TRBV12-4, the J gene TRBJ2-1; no reliable D call. The TCR comes from a woman aged 70 to 79 in good health. Material: blood. The CDR3 loop reads CASSLVVRPYNEQFF. In DNA form, the CDR3 reads TGTGCCAGCAGTTTAGTCGTCCGACCGTACAATGAGCAGTTCTTC.